The present entry profiles one T cell receptor (beta chain) with its context. Investigators excluded patients with uncontrolled infection, other autoimmune disease, pregnancy or lactation. Diagnoses rested on clinical symptoms, serum thyroxine and TRAb, thyroid ultrasound and orbital computed tomography. PBMCs were obtained from 9 to 10 ml fresh peripheral blood. From RNA transcripts, TCR beta CDR3 regions were amplified. Using the HTBI primer set, a first-round RT-PCR was run on the TCR CDR3. MiXCR, run by TCRdb on the multiplex PCR reads, gives a single entry per CDR3 protein. Of around 290,000 distinct CDR3 sequences listed, 17% are singletons. Between the trimmed V and J ends, which lost 7 bases and 4 bases, there was a span of 13 bases. Per the germline V gene, CDR1 is MDHEN and CDR2 is SYDVKM. The CDR3 consists of 13 residues. This sample stems from a study of T cells in Graves' hyperthyroidism and ophthalmopathy.

This receptor was taken from a woman aged 55-69 years with Graves' ophthalmopathy. The specimen was blood. The V gene is TRBV28, the J gene TRBJ2-5; no firm D call. The CDR3 spells CASTPGRRETQYF. For the CDR3, the DNA is TGTGCCAGCACCCCAGGACGGCGAGAGACCCAGTACTTC.